This T cell receptor beta chain appears in the sequencing data of a study of T cells in Graves' hyperthyroidism and ophthalmopathy. TCR beta CDR3 region amplification was performed from RNA transcripts. Primed by the HTBI set, a first-round RT-PCR was run on the TCR CDR3. TCRdb reprocessed the multiplex PCR reads via MiXCR and lists one record per CDR3 protein. The table lists fewer than 600,000 distinct CDR3 sequences, around 15% of them singletons. Germline CDR1 and CDR2: MNHNS and SASEGT. The CDR3 is 15 amino acids. Trimming took 6 bases from V and 7 from J; bases not matched to a gene: 10. The sample holds many counts of this clonotype. Its matching antigen is unknown. Points from the study as a whole: Before onset, by a median of about six months, the model predicted ophthalmopathy.

This sequence joins TRBV6-1 and TRBJ2-1; 9 bases match TRBD2. The source of this sequence is a woman between 35 and 50 years old with Graves' hyperthyroidism. The specimen was blood. The CDR3: CASRYLAGSTNEQFF. The CDR3 DNA sequence: TGTGCCAGCAGATACCTAGCGGGGAGTACGAATGAGCAGTTCTTC.